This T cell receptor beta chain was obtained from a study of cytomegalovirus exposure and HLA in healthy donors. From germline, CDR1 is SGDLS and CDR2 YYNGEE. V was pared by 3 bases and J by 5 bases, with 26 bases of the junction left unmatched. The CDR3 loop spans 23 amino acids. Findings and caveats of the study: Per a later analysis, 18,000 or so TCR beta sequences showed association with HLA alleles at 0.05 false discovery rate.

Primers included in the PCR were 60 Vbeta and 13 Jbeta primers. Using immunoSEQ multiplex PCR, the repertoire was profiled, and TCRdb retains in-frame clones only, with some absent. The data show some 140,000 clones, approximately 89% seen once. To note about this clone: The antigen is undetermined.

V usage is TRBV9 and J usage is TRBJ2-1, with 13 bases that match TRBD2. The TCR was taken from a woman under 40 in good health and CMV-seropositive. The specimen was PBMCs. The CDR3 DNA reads TGTGCCAGCAGCGCACCCCGACTAGCGGGGGGACTAGCGGATTACCCCCCCCACAATGAGCAGTTCTTC. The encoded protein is CASSAPRLAGGLADYPPHNEQFF.